The text below deals with one TCR beta chain. CDR3 length: 15 residues. V gave up 4 bases and J gave up 7 bases; unmatched junction bases: 9. Germline V lookup: CDR1 SEHNR, CDR2 FQNEAQ (reference sequence). This sample was included in a study of cytomegalovirus exposure and HLA in healthy donors. The data were produced by immunoSEQ multiplex PCR, yet TCRdb's version contains in-frame clones alone and is incomplete. This table holds some 170,000 clones, 85% found once. The genes are TRBV7-9 and TRBJ2-5; TRBD1 matches 10 bases. The sequence derives from a man aged 25 to 45 in good health and CMV-seropositive. The source material was PBMCs. The CDR3 is CASSSDRGLSVTQYF. The CDR3 coding sequence is TGTGCCAGCAGCTCCGACAGGGGGCTATCTGTGACCCAGTACTTC.